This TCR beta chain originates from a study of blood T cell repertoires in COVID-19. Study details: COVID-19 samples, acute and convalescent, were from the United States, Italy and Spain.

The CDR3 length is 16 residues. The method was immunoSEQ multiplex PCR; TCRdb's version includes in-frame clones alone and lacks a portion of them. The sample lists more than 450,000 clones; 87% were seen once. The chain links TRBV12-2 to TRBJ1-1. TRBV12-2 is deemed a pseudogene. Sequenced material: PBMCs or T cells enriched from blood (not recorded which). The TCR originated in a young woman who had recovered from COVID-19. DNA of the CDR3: TGTGCAAGTCGCTTCCCCCTAGACCCAAACGGCACTGAAGCTTTCTTT. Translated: CASRFPLDPNGTEAFF.